The count of the clone carrying this T cell receptor beta chain is one. Profiling relied on immunoSEQ multiplex PCR, and the TCRdb table lists in-frame clones only, not all of them. The sample has 20,000 to 25,000 clones, 75% to 95% seen once. This CDR3 comprises 18 residues. Trimming removed 1 base at V and 1 base at J, with 20 bases between. CDR1 and CDR2 (germline): MGHRA, YSYEKL. This sample stems from a study of OX40 agonist ivuxolimab in advanced cancers. The J gene is TRBJ2-7, the V gene TRBV4-1; weak D call: TRBD2 (6 bases). This receptor was identified in an adult with an advanced solid tumor such as melanoma, head and neck, liver or kidney cancer. The material was CD4+ or CD8+ T cells sorted from blood, obtained in a trial of the OX40 agonist ivuxolimab. CDR3 sequence: CASSQAPITAGLSYEQYF. The CDR3 DNA sequence: TGCGCCAGCAGCCAAGCCCCGATCACTGCGGGGCTTTCCTACGAGCAGTACTTC.